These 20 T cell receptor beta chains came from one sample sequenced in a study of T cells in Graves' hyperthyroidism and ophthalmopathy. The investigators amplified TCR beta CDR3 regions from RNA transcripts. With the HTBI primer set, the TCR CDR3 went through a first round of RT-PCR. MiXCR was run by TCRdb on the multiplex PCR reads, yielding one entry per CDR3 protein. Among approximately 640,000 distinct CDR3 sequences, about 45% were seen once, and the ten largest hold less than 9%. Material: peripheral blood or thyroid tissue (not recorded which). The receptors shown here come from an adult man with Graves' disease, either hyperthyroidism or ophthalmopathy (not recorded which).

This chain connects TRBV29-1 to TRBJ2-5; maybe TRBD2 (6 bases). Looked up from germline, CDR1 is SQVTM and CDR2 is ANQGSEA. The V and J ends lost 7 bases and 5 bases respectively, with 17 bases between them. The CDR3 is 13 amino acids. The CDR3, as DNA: TGCAGCGCCGGGCGGGGTAAAGGGGAGACCCAGTACTTC. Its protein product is CSAGRGKGETQYF.

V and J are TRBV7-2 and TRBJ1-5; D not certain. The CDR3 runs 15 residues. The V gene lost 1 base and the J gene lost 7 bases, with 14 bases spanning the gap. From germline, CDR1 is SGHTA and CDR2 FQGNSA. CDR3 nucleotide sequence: TGTGCCAGCAGCTTAGTCGACTCTGGTAACCAGCCCCAGCATTTT. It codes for CASSLVDSGNQPQHF.

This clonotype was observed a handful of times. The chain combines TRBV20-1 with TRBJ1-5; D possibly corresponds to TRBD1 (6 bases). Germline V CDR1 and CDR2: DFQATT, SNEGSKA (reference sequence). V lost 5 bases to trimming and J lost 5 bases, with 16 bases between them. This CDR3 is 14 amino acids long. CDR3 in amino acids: CSAQAGVGDQPQHF. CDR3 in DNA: TGCAGTGCTCAGGCAGGGGTGGGCGATCAGCCCCAGCATTTT.

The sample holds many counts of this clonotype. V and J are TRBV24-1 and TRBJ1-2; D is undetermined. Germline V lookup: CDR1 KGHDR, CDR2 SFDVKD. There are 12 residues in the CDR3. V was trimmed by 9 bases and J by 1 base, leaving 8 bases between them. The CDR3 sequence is CATSADNYGYTF. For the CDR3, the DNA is TGTGCCACCTCGGCGGATAACTATGGCTACACCTTC.

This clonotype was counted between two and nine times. The CDR3 sequence is CASTKVGVPPYEQYF. In nucleotides, the CDR3 is TGTGCCAGCACCAAAGTGGGGGTCCCCCCCTACGAGCAGTACTTC. The V call is TRBV7-2, the J call TRBJ2-7; D tentatively fits TRBD1 or TRBD2 (5 bases each). Trimming cost V 7 bases and J 2 bases, with 18 bases left between them. The CDR3 consists of 15 residues. The germline gives CDR1 SGHTA, CDR2 FQGNSA.

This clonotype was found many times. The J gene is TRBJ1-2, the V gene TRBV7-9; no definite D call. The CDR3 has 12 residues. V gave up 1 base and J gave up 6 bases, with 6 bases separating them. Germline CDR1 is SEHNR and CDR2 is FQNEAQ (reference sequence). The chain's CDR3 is CASSLELHGYTF. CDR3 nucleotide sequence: TGTGCCAGCAGCTTAGAACTACATGGCTACACCTTC.

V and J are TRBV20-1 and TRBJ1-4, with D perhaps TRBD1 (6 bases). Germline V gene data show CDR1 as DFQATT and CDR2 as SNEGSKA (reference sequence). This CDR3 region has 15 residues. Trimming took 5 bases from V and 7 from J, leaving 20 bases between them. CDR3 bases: TGCAGTGCTTCCGGACAGTTGATCCTGAGTGAAAAACTGTTTTTT. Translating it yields CSASGQLILSEKLFF.

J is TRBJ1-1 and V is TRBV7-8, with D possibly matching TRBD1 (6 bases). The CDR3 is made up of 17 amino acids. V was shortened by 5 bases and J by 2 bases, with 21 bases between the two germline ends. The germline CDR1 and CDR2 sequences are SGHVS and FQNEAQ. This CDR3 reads CASSRGARRSGNTEAFF. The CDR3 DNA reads TGTGCCAGCAGCCGGGGGGCCCGAAGGTCGGGAAACACTGAAGCTTTCTTT.

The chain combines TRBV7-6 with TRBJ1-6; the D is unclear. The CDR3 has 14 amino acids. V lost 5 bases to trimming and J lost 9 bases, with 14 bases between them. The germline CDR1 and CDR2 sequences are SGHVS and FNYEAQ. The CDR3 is CASSGLTGGSPLHF. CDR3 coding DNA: TGTGCCAGCAGCGGTCTGACGGGAGGTTCACCCCTCCACTTT.

Written as DNA, the CDR3 is TGTGCCAGCAGCGGGTATAACTCCTACGAGCAGTACTTC. It translates to CASSGYNSYEQYF. This chain joins TRBV7-2 and TRBJ2-7, with D unresolved. The germline V gene has CDR1 SGHTA and CDR2 FQGNSA. V lost 5 bases to trimming and J lost 0 bases, with 8 bases between them. CDR3 size: 13 residues.

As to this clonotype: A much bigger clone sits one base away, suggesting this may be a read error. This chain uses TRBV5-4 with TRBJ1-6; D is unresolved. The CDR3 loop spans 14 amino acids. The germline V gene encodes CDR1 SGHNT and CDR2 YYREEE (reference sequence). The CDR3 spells CASSLVASNSPLNF. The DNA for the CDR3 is TGTGCCAGCAGCTTGGTAGCGAGTAATTCACCCCTCAACTTT.

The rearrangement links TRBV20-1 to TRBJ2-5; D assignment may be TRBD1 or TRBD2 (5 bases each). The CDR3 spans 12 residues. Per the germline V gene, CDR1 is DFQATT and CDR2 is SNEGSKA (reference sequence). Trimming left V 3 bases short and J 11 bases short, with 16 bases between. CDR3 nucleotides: TGCAGTGCTAGGTCCGGGGCAGTCGATCAGTACTTC. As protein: CSARSGAVDQYF.

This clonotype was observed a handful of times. The CDR3 protein is CASSGILPGPGNYGYTF. The CDR3, as DNA: TGTGCCAGCAGTGGGATCCTTCCGGGACCGGGTAACTATGGCTACACCTTC. V usage is TRBV2 and J usage is TRBJ1-2, with a tentative D call TRBD1 (5 bases). From germline, CDR1 is SNHLY and CDR2 FYNNEI. V was clipped by 4 bases and J by 1 base, with 19 bases between them. The CDR3 totals 17 residues.

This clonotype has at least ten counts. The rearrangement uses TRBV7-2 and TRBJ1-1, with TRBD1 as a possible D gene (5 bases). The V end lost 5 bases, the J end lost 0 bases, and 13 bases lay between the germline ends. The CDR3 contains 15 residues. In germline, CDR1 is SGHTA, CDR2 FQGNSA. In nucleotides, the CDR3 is TGTGCCAGCAGCCAGGCGGGGCTGATGAACACTGAAGCTTTCTTT. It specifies CASSQAGLMNTEAFF.

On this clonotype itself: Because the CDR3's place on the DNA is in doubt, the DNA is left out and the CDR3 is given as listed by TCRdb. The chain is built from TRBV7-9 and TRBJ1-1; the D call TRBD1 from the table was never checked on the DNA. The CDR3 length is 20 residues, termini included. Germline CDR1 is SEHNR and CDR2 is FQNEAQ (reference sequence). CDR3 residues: CASSFYICSAKRDSVTEAFF.

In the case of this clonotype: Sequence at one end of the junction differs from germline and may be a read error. The CDR3 here is CASRNMARQTQYF. In nucleotides, the CDR3 is TGTGCCAGCAGAAACATGGCGCGGCAGACCCAGTACTTC. The chain couples TRBV5-1 to TRBJ2-5; D is unclear. The CDR3 runs to 13 residues. Germline V gene data show CDR1 as SGHRS and CDR2 as YFSETQ.

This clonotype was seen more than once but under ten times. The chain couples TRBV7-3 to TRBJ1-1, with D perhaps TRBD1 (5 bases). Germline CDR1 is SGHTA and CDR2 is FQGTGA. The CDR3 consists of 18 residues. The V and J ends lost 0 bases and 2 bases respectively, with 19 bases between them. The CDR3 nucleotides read TGTGCCAGCAGCTTAACTGGGGACGGGAAGGGTGGTAACACTGAAGCTTTCTTT. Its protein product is CASSLTGDGKGGNTEAFF.

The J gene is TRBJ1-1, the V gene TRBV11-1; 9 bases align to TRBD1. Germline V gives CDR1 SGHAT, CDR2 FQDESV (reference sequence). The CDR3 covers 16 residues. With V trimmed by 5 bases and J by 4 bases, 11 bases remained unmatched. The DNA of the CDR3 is TGTGCCAGCAGCACCCAACAGGGGGCGGAGGGCACTGAAGCTTTCTTT. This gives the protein CASSTQQGAEGTEAFF.

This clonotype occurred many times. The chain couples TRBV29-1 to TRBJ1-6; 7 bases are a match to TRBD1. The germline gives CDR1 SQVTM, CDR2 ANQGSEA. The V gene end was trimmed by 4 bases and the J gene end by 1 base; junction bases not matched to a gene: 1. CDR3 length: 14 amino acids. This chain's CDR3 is CSVAGQSYNSPLHF. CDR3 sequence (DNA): TGCAGCGTTGCGGGACAGTCCTATAATTCACCCCTCCACTTT.

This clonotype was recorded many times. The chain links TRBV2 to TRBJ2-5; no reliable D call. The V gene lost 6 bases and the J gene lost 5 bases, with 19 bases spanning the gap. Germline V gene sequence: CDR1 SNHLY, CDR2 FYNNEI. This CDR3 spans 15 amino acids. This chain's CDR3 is CASSTVPLVGETQYF. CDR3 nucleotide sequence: TGTGCCAGCAGCACCGTTCCACTCGTCGGGGAGACCCAGTACTTC.